The sequence of this T cell receptor beta chain was determined in a study of cytomegalovirus exposure and HLA in healthy donors (TCRdb year 2017). In the study overall: An earlier analysis of under 600 of the donors reported roughly 300 Gb of sequence data and some 100 million unique TCR beta sequences from roughly 200 million T cells. Rather than drawing on any new phenotypic data, the later analysis identified candidate immune exposures from TCR beta sequences and the way those sequences occurred across donors. To predict cytomegalovirus infection status, the study combined high-throughput TCR immunosequencing, statistical association of individual TCRs with disease status, and machine learning. An early release that covered fewer than 800 HLA-typed donors contained about 290 gigabases of sequencing data and 65 million to 100 million unique TCR sequences. The study aimed to test whether signatures of past pathogen exposure could be identified by cataloging public T cell receptors. Class I and class II HLA loci were covered by the typing at four-digit resolution. Among almost 400 genotyped donors of the cohort, an average of approximately 250,000 unique TCR beta nucleotide sequences were sequenced per donor, around 20% of them non-productive. The study used immunosequencing to profile the T cell repertoires of approximately 630 subjects and linked those repertoires to cytomegalovirus serostatus. Typing coverage varied by locus: about 629-630 donors for A, B, C, DRB1 and DQB1; roughly 510 for DQA1; about 590 for DPA1; roughly 470 for DPB1. To decide whether each TCR beta V gene segment behaved as functional or pseudogenic, an earlier analysis of some 600 of the donors relied on high-throughput TCR beta sequencing. Among the roughly 400 genotyped donors, around 79% belonged to the genetic ancestry cluster associated with self-reported Caucasian donors. Because of strong linkage in the cohort, roughly five DR-DQ haplotypes were treated as single units for association and clustering. In addition to the first cohort of 666 subjects, a separate validation cohort of 130 or so different subjects was used. All discovery cohort repertoires had been generated on a single sequencing platform. Donor age, sex, ethnicity and CMV serostatus were compiled alongside the repertoire data. In a later genetic analysis, genome-wide SNP genotypes for about three fifths of the 666 donors were used, and that subset was treated as a discovery cohort. A later analysis re-examined previously published TCR beta repertoires from more than 650 donors and added high-resolution HLA genotyping to investigate patterns of TCR occurrence.

In the case of this clone: No antigen is known for it. Base quality data are lacking; no much larger clone is found one base away.

Library preparation employed the immunoSEQ multiplex PCR assay. For the multiplex PCR, a mixture combining 60 forward primers for TCR Vbeta segments and 13 reverse primers for TCR Jbeta segments was used. A multiplex PCR assay on genomic DNA amplified the CDR3 region of rearranged TCR beta genes. The amplified TCR beta libraries were sequenced on the Illumina HiSeq System as 87-base-pair reads. On the study's bioinformatics: A later analysis counted approximately 76 million unique TCR beta chains across the roughly 700 repertoires, and around 9.9 million of these chains were shared by at least two donors. A nearest-neighbor algorithm error-corrected the raw reads and collapsed the reads into unique sequences, merging closely related sequences to remove PCR and sequencing errors. CDR3 sequences were aligned to IMGT reference sequences to assign V, D and J gene segments. For a sequence to be retained, at least a six-nucleotide match to both a V gene segment and a J gene segment was required. A rearrangement was called productive if the CDR3 had no stop codons and remained in frame with V and J, and every other rearrangement was called non-productive. CDR3 was defined by IMGT convention, running from the second conserved V-encoded cysteine to the conserved J-encoded phenylalanine. The earlier analysis of 587 of the donors excluded any sequence lacking an unambiguous match to a single V gene segment. An earlier analysis of around 600 of the donors classified V segments as functional when productive rearrangements were above 56.7% and as segregating when the standard deviation between donors was above 5%. A statistical classification framework was built for diagnosing cytomegalovirus status from the catalog of TCR beta chain sequences. V and J gene assignment, in a later analysis, came from comparing TCR nucleotide sequences with IMGT/GENE-DB human TR gene sequences. The TCRdist pipeline was used in a later analysis to assign CDR3 sequences and most-parsimonious VDJ recombination scenarios. In a later analysis, each TCR beta chain was defined by its CDR3 amino acid sequence together with its V-gene family, and reads lacking a unique V-gene family were excluded. A later analysis removed nearly 600 highly shared, low-generation-probability nucleotide sequences to deal with suspected cross-contamination and a sequencing artifact. In a later analysis, a clonal expansion index was calculated for each public chain from normalized within-repertoire ranks of inferred template counts. In a later analysis, generation probabilities were computed using a VDJ recombination model fitted to out-of-frame rearrangements, and the results were checked against IGoR. A later analysis scored TCR-TCR, TCR-HLA and TCR-CMV co-occurrence with hypergeometric tests, applying a repertoire-size bias correction to TCR pairs. A later analysis estimated false discovery rates by permuting HLA or CMV assignments 20 times. In a later analysis, co-occurring TCRs were grouped using DBSCAN, with TCRdist sequence similarity added in when clustering inside HLA-allele-positive subsets. Repertoires with fewer than 30,000 or more than 120,000 public chains, plus five repertoires with anomalous nucleotide sharing, were excluded from co-occurrence clustering. TCRdb mirrors the immuneACCESS table, restricted to in-frame sequences. Some clones are absent from its copies; in checked studies, under half trace to an unresolved V gene, and the reason for the others is unknown. The V and J calls and clone size are taken from that table; D and trimming were inferred from the DNA. This sample lists about 130,000 clones; around 77% were detected once. The ten largest clones add up to around 2% of the sample.

The study at large found these results: Assigning TCR associations to individual alleles was difficult when HLA alleles, especially DR and DQ, strongly co-occurred. Immune exposure information for the cohort was limited to CMV serostatus. The authors suggested that the approach could potentially be generalized to other disease states and immunological phenotypes. A few of the identified cytomegalovirus-associated TCR beta chains were confirmed in vitro to be specific for cytomegalovirus antigens. According to a later analysis, parvovirus B19, influenza, CMV and Epstein-Barr virus appeared linked to several top co-occurrence clusters. Across donors, most TCR sequences were observed very rarely, whereas some public TCRs were present in many individuals. Linkage disequilibrium might explain the correlated functional status among segregating V segments, but an unknown experimental factor could not be ruled out. The sequencing pipeline was judged likely to have produced a cluster of highly shared sequence variants as a technical artifact. In a later analysis, HLA-associated TCR beta chains showed more clonal expansion and lower generation probabilities than non-associated chains that were equally common. Roughly uniform sequencing depth across donors was assumed in presence/absence analyses, although this assumption may not hold. In a later analysis, TCR association rates were found to vary across HLA loci, with the most associated TCRs seen for DRB1 alleles and the fewest for HLA-C alleles. The cohort was sequenced for TCR beta chains only, and without alpha or paired-chain data the features that could be detected were limited. The study listed approximately 150 TCR beta chains as associated with cytomegalovirus. Compared with the approximately 670-donor mean, donors in an Asian-associated ancestry cluster had fewer N-insertions in productive TCRs, according to a later genetic analysis. A later genetic analysis associated a missense DCLRE1C variant with V-gene and J-gene trimming of TCR beta chains, and an independent cohort replicated the association. Specific HLA alleles were associated with more than 15,000 TCR beta sequences at a false discovery rate of 0.05 in a later analysis. A further reported finding was that TCR beta sequences accurately predicted the HLA-A and HLA-B alleles for most subjects in the first cohort. Some IMGT-functional V segments, including TRBV6-2 and TRBV6-3, could not be distinguished by the 87-base-pair reads and were therefore excluded. HLA typing was unavailable for some donors at each locus, so association tests used only the typed subset. A later analysis found that most CMV-associated TCR beta chains appeared HLA-restricted, with HLA associations seemingly driven largely by CMV exposure. In an earlier analysis of some 500 of the donors, most TCR beta V segments appeared in productive rearrangements about 87% or about 30% of the time, broadly matching IMGT annotations. The earlier analysis of 587 of the donors excluded 15 to 20 rarely observed V segments, including chromosome 9 orphons, because counts were too low. In both the original and validation cohorts, the classifier was reported to diagnose cytomegalovirus status with high specificity and sensitivity.

In total, approximately 690 healthy bone marrow donors made up the cohort. Cohort members were all nominally healthy when sampled, although unrecorded immune exposures were likely present. The donor was CMV seronegative and belonged to the group of around 350 seronegative cohort members. Each donor provided a peripheral blood sample, and peripheral blood mononuclear cells were used for TCR beta sequencing. The Qiagen DNeasy Blood Extraction Kit was used to extract genomic DNA from the blood cell samples. The V end loses 5 bases and the J end loses 3 bases, and a stretch of 5 bases separates them. The CDR3 runs 11 amino acids, cysteine and phenylalanine included. The CDR3 DNA has 33 bases and is translated from base 1. Sequences SNHLY (CDR1) and FYNNEI (CDR2) are obtained from the germline V gene.

Recombination connected TRBV2 to TRBJ2-7, with the D gene too uncertain to name. The TCR sequence derives from a man under 40 in good health and CMV-seronegative. The specimen was PBMCs. The nucleotides are TGTGCCAGCAGTCCTAACTACGAGCAGTACTTC. It codes for CASSPNYEQYF.